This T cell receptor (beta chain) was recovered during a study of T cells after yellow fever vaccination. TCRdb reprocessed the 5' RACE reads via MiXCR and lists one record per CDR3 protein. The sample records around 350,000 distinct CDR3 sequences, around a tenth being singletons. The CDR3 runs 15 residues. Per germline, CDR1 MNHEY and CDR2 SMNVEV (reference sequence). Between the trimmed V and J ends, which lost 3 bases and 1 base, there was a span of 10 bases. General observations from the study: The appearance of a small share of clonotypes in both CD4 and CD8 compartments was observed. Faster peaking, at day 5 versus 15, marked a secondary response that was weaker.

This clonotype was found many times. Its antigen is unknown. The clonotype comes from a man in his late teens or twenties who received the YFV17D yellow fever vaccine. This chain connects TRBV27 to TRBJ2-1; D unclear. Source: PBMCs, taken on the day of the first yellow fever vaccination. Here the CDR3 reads CASSFPARSYNEQFF. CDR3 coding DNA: TGTGCCAGCAGTTTCCCGGCCAGGTCCTACAATGAGCAGTTCTTC.